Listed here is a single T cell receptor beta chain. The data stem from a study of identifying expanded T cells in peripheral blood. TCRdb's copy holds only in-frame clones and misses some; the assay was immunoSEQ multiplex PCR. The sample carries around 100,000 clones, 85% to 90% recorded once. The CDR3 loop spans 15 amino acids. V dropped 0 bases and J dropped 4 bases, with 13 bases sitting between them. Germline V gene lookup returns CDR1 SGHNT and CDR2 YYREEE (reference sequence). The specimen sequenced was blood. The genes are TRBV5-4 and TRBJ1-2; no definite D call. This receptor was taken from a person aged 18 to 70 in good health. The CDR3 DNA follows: TGTGCCAGCAGCTTGGTGAACTCAGAGCTCTATGGCTACACCTTC. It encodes CASSLVNSELYGYTF. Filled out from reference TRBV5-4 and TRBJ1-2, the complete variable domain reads ETGVTQSPTHLIKTRGQQVTLRCSSQSGHNTVSWYQQALGQGPQFIFQYYREEENGRGNFPPRFSGLQFPNYSSELNVNALELDDSALYLCASSLVNSELYGYTFGSGTRLTVV.